Below are 20 T cell receptor beta chains sequenced from a single sample in a study of OX40 agonist ivuxolimab in advanced cancers. Only in-frame clones appear in the TCRdb table, and some are missing; sequencing was by immunoSEQ multiplex PCR. The sample includes 55,000 to 75,000 clones, just over 85% of them seen just once. The sample in question was CD4+ or CD8+ T cells sorted from blood, obtained in a trial of the OX40 agonist ivuxolimab. Every receptor here comes from an adult with an advanced solid tumor such as melanoma, head and neck, liver or kidney cancer.

The chain couples TRBV4-1 to TRBJ1-5; the match to TRBD1 covers 7 bases. After removal of 0 bases from V and 2 bases from J, the junction contained 1 base not matched to a gene. Germline CDR1 reads MGHRA; CDR2 reads YSYEKL. The length of the CDR3 is 15 residues. As DNA, the CDR3 is TGCGCCAGCAGCCAAGATGGACAGGGCAATCAGCCCCAGCATTTT. This gives the protein CASSQDGQGNQPQHF.

The rearrangement uses TRBV14 and TRBJ2-7; TRBD2 aligns across 14 bases. The J segment lost 2 bases and the V segment lost 3 bases, leaving 9 bases of the junction unmatched. The CDR3 spans 18 residues. The germline gives CDR1 SGHDN, CDR2 FVKESK. CDR3 in DNA: TGTGCCAGCAGCCATGGGACTAGCGGGAGTTTAGGGACCTACGAGCAGTACTTC. Translation: CASSHGTSGSLGTYEQYF.

This chain joins TRBV2 and TRBJ2-7; 9 bases fit TRBD2. Losses at the gene ends were 5 bases for V and 0 bases for J; bases not matched to a gene: 2. Germline V gene lookup returns CDR1 SNHLY and CDR2 FYNNEI. The CDR3 extends over 14 amino acids. The DNA for the CDR3 is TGTGCCAGCAGTCGGACTAGCGTCTCCTACGAGCAGTACTTC. Protein: CASSRTSVSYEQYF.

The J gene is TRBJ1-4, the V gene TRBV19; TRBD1 matches 9 bases. The CDR3 runs 14 residues. Germline V gene sequence: CDR1 LNHDA, CDR2 SQIVND (reference sequence). The V segment lost 5 bases and the J segment 6 bases; nucleotides outside the gene matches: 4. The CDR3 DNA sequence: TGTGCCAGTAGTTACAGGGGGCGAGATGAAAAACTGTTTTTT. Translation: CASSYRGRDEKLFF. Based on the CDR3 plus reference TRBV19 and TRBJ1-4, the full variable domain is DGGITQSPKYLFRKEGQNVTLSCEQNLNHDAMYWYRQDPGQGLRLIYYSQIVNDFQKGDIAEGYSVSREKKESFPLTVTSAQKNPTAFYLCASSYRGRDEKLFFGSGTQLSVL.

J is TRBJ2-4 and V is TRBV6-1, with 7 nucleotides matching TRBD1. Trimming cost V 5 bases and J 6 bases; bases outside gene matches: 10. The CDR3 is made up of 15 amino acids. CDR1 and CDR2 (germline): MNHNS, SASEGT. CDR3 protein: CASSWTGEGGNIQYF. The CDR3 bases are TGTGCCAGCAGTTGGACAGGCGAGGGTGGAAACATTCAGTACTTC.

This clone is a singleton in its sample. In DNA, the CDR3 is TGTGCCACGTGTCAGGACCCTTCCTACGAGCAGTACTTC. It yields the protein CATCQDPSYEQYF. The chain uses TRBV10-3 and TRBJ2-7; D is ambiguous. Germline V gene sequence: CDR1 ENHRY, CDR2 SYGVKD. V was pared by 10 bases and J by 1 base, with 14 bases between. The CDR3 extends over 13 amino acids.

This clone was seen more than once but under ten times. The chain combines TRBV4-1 with TRBJ1-2; D might be TRBD1 (6 bases). Germline-derived CDR1 and CDR2 are MGHRA and YSYEKL. V was trimmed by 1 base and J by 8 bases, leaving 17 bases between them. The CDR3 loop spans 15 amino acids. The CDR3 here is CASSQAPDRWLGYTF. The CDR3 DNA follows: TGCGCCAGCAGCCAAGCACCCGACAGGTGGCTGGGCTACACCTTC.

V usage is TRBV5-6 and J usage is TRBJ2-7; 7 nucleotides agree with TRBD2. Germline values: CDR1 SGHDT, CDR2 YYEEEE. The CDR3 sequence is 16 residues long. The V and J ends lost 0 bases and 0 bases, in that order; junction bases with no gene match: 6. CDR3 amino acids: CASSLVGGSRSYEQYF. The CDR3 DNA is TGTGCCAGCAGCTTGGTGGGCGGGAGCCGCTCCTACGAGCAGTACTTC.

CDR3 sequence: CASMGQDTDTQYF. The DNA of the CDR3 is TGTGCCAGTATGGGACAGGACACAGATACGCAGTATTTT. The chain carries TRBV19 and TRBJ2-3, with TRBD1 matching over 8 bases. The germline gives CDR1 LNHDA, CDR2 SQIVND (reference sequence). With 7 bases clipped from V and 2 bases from J, the junction kept 2 bases outside the gene matches. This CDR3 is 13 amino acids long.

The genes are TRBV19 and TRBJ1-1; unclear D gene. With 3 bases removed from V and 8 bases from J, the gap between germline ends came to 10 bases. This CDR3 region has 12 residues. Per germline, CDR1 LNHDA and CDR2 SQIVND (reference sequence). The CDR3 loop reads CASSISRREAFF. DNA of the CDR3: TGTGCCAGTAGTATTTCCCGGAGGGAAGCTTTCTTT.

This chain joins TRBV2 and TRBJ2-2; D may be TRBD1 or TRBD2 (5 bases each). This CDR3 has 13 residues. V was clipped by 8 bases and J by 3 bases, with 10 bases between them. CDR1 is SNHLY, CDR2 FYNNEI, per germline. As DNA, the CDR3 is TGTGCCAGCGGGACCAGGGACACCGGGGAGCTGTTTTTT. Its translation: CASGTRDTGELFF. The variable domain in full, with the rest retrieved from reference TRBV2 and TRBJ2-2, is EPEVTQTPSHQVTQMGQEVILRCVPISNHLYFYWYRQILGQKVEFLVSFYNNEISEKSEIFDDQFSVERPDGSNFTLKIRSTKLEDSAMYFCASGTRDTGELFFGEGSRLTVL.

This clone was seen only once. The V gene is TRBV30, the J gene TRBJ2-3, with D tentatively TRBD1 or TRBD2 (6 bases each). V was cut by 2 bases and J by 5 bases, with 11 bases left in between. The germline gives CDR1 GTSNPN, CDR2 SVGIG (reference sequence). This CDR3 is built from 13 residues. The CDR3 reads CAWSRGAKDTQYF. DNA for the CDR3: TGTGCCTGGAGTAGGGGGGCAAAAGATACGCAGTATTTT.

V is TRBV6-6 and J is TRBJ2-4; D is perhaps TRBD2 (6 bases). The germline CDR1 and CDR2 sequences are MNHNY and SVGAGI (reference sequence). Trimming took off 3 bases at V and 7 bases at J, with 16 bases between the two ends. The CDR3 runs 15 residues. CDR3 protein: CASSYLGVAGNIQYF. CDR3 nucleotide sequence: TGTGCCAGCAGTTATTTAGGGGTTGCGGGGAACATTCAGTACTTC.

The J gene is TRBJ2-7, the V gene TRBV15; tentative D call: TRBD2 (7 bases). The germline CDR1 and CDR2 sequences are LNHNV and YYDKDF (reference sequence). CDR3 length equals 15 residues. V shed 0 bases and J shed 3 bases, with 12 bases lying between them. The CDR3 region is CATSRDLGGGYEQYF. In DNA, the CDR3 is TGTGCCACCAGCAGAGATTTGGGAGGGGGCTACGAGCAGTACTTC. Supplemented by reference TRBV15 and TRBJ2-7, the full variable domain reads DAMVIQNPRYQVTQFGKPVTLSCSQTLNHNVMYWYQQKSSQAPKLLFHYYDKDFNNEADTPDNFQSRRPNTSFCFLDIRSPGLGDTAMYLCATSRDLGGGYEQYFGPGTRLTVT.

V is TRBV5-8 and J is TRBJ2-2, with 14 nucleotides matching TRBD2. Trimming removed 6 bases from V and 6 bases from J; junction bases left unmatched: 10. Germline values: CDR1 SGHTS, CDR2 YDEGEE. The CDR3 runs 17 residues. The CDR3 here is CASIPGGTSGRPGELFF. The CDR3 DNA reads as TGTGCCAGCATTCCCGGGGGGACTAGCGGGAGACCCGGGGAGCTGTTTTTT. Combining the CDR3 with reference TRBV5-8 and TRBJ2-2 gives the whole variable domain EAGVTQSPTHLIKTRGQQATLRCSPISGHTSVYWYQQALGLGLQFLLWYDEGEERNRGNFPPRFSGRQFPNYSSELNVNALELEDSALYLCASIPGGTSGRPGELFFGEGSRLTVL.

CDR3 in DNA: TGTGCCAGCAGCCAGAGACGGAGGGGGGGCTCGGCCCGCGAGCAGTACTTC. Its translation: CASSQRRRGGSAREQYF. The V call is TRBV11-2, the J call TRBJ2-7, with a tentative D call TRBD2 (7 bases). Germline CDR1 reads SGHAT; CDR2 reads FQNNGV. V lost 5 bases, J lost 6 bases, and 26 bases lay in between. The CDR3 has 17 amino acids.

This chain uses TRBV28 with TRBJ1-2, with D possibly being TRBD1 (5 bases). The CDR3 totals 13 residues. In germline, CDR1 is MDHEN, CDR2 SYDVKM. V was pared by 7 bases and J by 2 bases, with 11 bases between. The CDR3 sequence: CASKETVNYGYTF. The CDR3 DNA reads as TGTGCCAGCAAAGAGACAGTGAACTATGGCTACACCTTC.

The V call is TRBV10-1, the J call TRBJ2-1, with D unclear. Germline-derived CDR1 and CDR2 are WNHNN and SYGVQD (reference sequence). The CDR3 covers 15 residues. The germline V and J ends were trimmed by 0 bases and 6 bases, with 12 bases remaining between them. The CDR3 sequence is CASSESHYGGNEQFF. In DNA, the CDR3 is TGCGCCAGCAGTGAGTCCCACTACGGTGGCAATGAGCAGTTCTTC.

In its sample, this clone ranks as medium-sized. CDR3 nucleotides: TGTGCCAGTAGTCCACCTGGGACTAGCGGGAGGGCCATAGAGACCCAGTACTTC. This gives the protein CASSPPGTSGRAIETQYF. This sequence joins TRBV19 and TRBJ2-5; the match to TRBD2 covers 16 bases. Germline CDR1 is LNHDA and CDR2 is SQIVND (reference sequence). The V gene end was trimmed by 5 bases and the J gene end by 4 bases; junction bases not matched to a gene: 10. This CDR3 contains 18 residues. The variable domain in full, with the rest retrieved from reference TRBV19 and TRBJ2-5, is DGGITQSPKYLFRKEGQNVTLSCEQNLNHDAMYWYRQDPGQGLRLIYYSQIVNDFQKGDIAEGYSVSREKKESFPLTVTSAQKNPTAFYLCASSPPGTSGRAIETQYFGPGTRLLVL.

The gene calls are TRBV5-1 and TRBJ2-5; D is perhaps TRBD2 (6 bases). Trimming shortened V by 0 bases and J by 5 bases, and 14 bases separated the two germline ends. The CDR3 is made up of 15 amino acids. Germline CDR1 and CDR2: SGHRS and YFSETQ. CDR3 residues: CASSLGGGTTETQYF. CDR3 in DNA: TGCGCCAGCAGCTTGGGAGGCGGGACGACGGAGACCCAGTACTTC.